The present T cell receptor beta chain was sequenced within a study of blood T cell repertoires in COVID-19. Study overall: From T cells, B-cell-depleted T cells, or PBMCs came the material, which was cDNA or gDNA.

Per germline, CDR1 SGHRS and CDR2 YFSETQ. The V end lost 0 bases, the J end lost 7 bases, and 11 bases lay between the germline ends. This CDR3 is 14 amino acids long. As handled by the study authors: Amplified reference gene primers provided the basis for estimating nucleated cell counts. Only in-frame clones appear in the TCRdb table, and some are missing; sequencing was by immunoSEQ multiplex PCR. The D gene and trimming were derived from the DNA, and the V and J assignments and clone size from that table. In the table there are 85,000 to 90,000 clones, about 88% of which are singletons. This TCR was sampled from a man older than 75 with active or convalescent COVID-19. Sequencing was performed on peripheral blood. The chain couples TRBV5-1 to TRBJ2-1; weak D call: TRBD2 (6 bases). The CDR3 loop is CASSLDGRGNEQFF. The DNA for the CDR3 is TGCGCCAGCAGCTTGGACGGGAGAGGGAATGAGCAGTTCTTC.